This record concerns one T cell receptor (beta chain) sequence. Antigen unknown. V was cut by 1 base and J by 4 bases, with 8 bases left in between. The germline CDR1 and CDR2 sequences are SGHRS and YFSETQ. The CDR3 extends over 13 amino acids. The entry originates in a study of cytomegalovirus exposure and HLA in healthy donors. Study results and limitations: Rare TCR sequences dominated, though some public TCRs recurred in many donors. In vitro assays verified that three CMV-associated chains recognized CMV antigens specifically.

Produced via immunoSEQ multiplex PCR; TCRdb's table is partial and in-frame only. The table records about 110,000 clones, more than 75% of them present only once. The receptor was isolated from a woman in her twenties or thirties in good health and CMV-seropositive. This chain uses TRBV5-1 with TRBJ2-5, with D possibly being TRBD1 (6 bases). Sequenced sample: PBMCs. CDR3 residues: CASSLSGAETQYF. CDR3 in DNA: TGCGCCAGCAGCTTGTCAGGGGCAGAGACCCAGTACTTC.